This T cell receptor (beta chain) was captured by sequencing in a study of T cell repertoires in cytomegalovirus infection. TCRdb used MiXCR to reprocess the reads, holding one entry per CDR3 protein. The sample lists around 440,000 distinct CDR3 sequences, roughly 12% occurring once. The germline V and J ends were trimmed by 1 base and 4 bases, with 11 bases remaining between them. The CDR3 has 15 residues. The germline gives CDR1 MGHRA, CDR2 YSYEKL. Sequencing was performed on PBMCs. The TCR comes from a human donor in good health (CMV status not recorded). Some clones in this sample may be carry-over from other donors' samples. V and J are TRBV4-1 and TRBJ2-1, with D uncertain. CDR3 protein: CASSQARSRYNEQFF. DNA for the CDR3: TGCGCCAGCAGCCAAGCCAGGAGTAGGTACAATGAGCAGTTCTTC.